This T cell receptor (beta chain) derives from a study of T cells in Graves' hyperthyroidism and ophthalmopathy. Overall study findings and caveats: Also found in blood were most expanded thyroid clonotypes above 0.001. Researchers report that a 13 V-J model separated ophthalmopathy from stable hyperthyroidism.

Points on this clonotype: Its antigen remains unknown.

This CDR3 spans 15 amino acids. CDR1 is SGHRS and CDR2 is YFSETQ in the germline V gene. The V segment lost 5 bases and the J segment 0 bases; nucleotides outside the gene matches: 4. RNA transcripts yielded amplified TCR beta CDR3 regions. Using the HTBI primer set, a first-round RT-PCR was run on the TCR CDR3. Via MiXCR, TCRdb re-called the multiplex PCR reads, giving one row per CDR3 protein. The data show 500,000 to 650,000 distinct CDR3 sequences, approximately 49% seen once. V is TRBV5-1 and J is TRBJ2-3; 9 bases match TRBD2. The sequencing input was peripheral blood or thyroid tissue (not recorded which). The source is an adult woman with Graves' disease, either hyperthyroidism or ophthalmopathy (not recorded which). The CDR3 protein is CASSSSGISTDTQYF. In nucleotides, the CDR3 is TGCGCCAGCAGTTCTAGCGGGATTAGCACAGATACGCAGTATTTT.